The 21 T cell receptor beta chains in this list originate from one sample, sequenced in a study of T cells after yellow fever vaccination. Each CDR3 protein gets one entry after TCRdb re-called the 5' RACE reads with MiXCR. The repertoire holds about 340,000 distinct CDR3 sequences, with 3.5% to 4.5% as singletons. Sample: PBMCs, taken 5 days after the yellow fever booster vaccination. Receptor source: a man aged 18 to 30 who received the YFV17D yellow fever vaccine.

This clonotype has a count of ten or more. The chain carries TRBV9 and TRBJ1-5, with TRBD1 as a possible D gene (5 bases). V dropped 0 bases and J dropped 5 bases, with 9 bases sitting between them. Germline CDR1 SGDLS, CDR2 YYNGEE. This CDR3 has 14 residues. CDR3 DNA: TGTGCCAGCAGCGTAGGAGGGGATGATCAGCCCCAGCATTTT. It is translated as CASSVGGDDQPQHF. The entire variable domain, with the rest obtained from reference TRBV9 and TRBJ1-5, is as follows: DSGVTQTPKHLITATGQRVTLRCSPRSGDLSVYWYQQSLDQGLQFLIQYYNGEERAKGNILERFSAQQFPDLHSELNLSSLELGDSALYFCASSVGGDDQPQHFGDGTRLSIL.

The gene calls are TRBV5-1 and TRBJ2-1; D is possibly TRBD2 (7 bases). In germline, CDR1 is SGHRS, CDR2 YFSETQ. V shed 4 bases and J shed 14 bases, with 22 bases lying between them. This CDR3 has 14 residues. The CDR3: CASSPPGAGARKFF. In DNA, the CDR3 is TGCGCCAGCAGCCCTCCGGGGGCGGGGGCTAGGAAGTTCTTC.

This clonotype was seen a handful of times. The chain carries TRBV20-1 and TRBJ1-2, with D possibly being TRBD1 (6 bases). Trimming took off 3 bases at V and 5 bases at J, with 13 bases between the two ends. The CDR3 has 13 residues. Germline CDR1 reads DFQATT; CDR2 reads SNEGSKA (reference sequence). The CDR3 sequence: CSASSGTRYGYTF. The CDR3 DNA is TGCAGTGCTAGTAGCGGGACAAGATATGGCTACACCTTC.

This clonotype has only a few counts. This rearrangement joins TRBV3-1 to TRBJ2-2; 11 positions match TRBD2. Losses at the gene ends were 2 bases for V and 2 bases for J; bases not matched to a gene: 4. Per the germline V gene, CDR1 is LGHDT and CDR2 is YNNKEL (reference sequence). The CDR3 loop spans 17 amino acids. The chain's CDR3 is CASSQPGTSGNTGELFF. CDR3 bases: TGTGCCAGCAGCCAACCCGGGACTAGCGGTAACACCGGGGAGCTGTTTTTT.

This sequence joins TRBV20-1 and TRBJ1-4; 7 positions match TRBD1. V lost 7 bases to trimming and J lost 7 bases; unmatched junction nucleotides: 6. The CDR3 covers 12 residues. Per germline, CDR1 DFQATT and CDR2 SNEGSKA (reference sequence). The CDR3 is CSVTTGTEKLFF. The CDR3 nucleotides are TGCAGTGTCACGACAGGGACTGAAAAACTGTTTTTT.

This clonotype was observed a handful of times. The chain recombines TRBV5-1 with TRBJ2-7; D remains unclear. The CDR3 consists of 14 residues. Germline V gene lookup returns CDR1 SGHRS and CDR2 YFSETQ. With 4 bases removed from V and 0 bases from J, the gap between germline ends came to 11 bases. The DNA of the CDR3 is TGCGCCAGCAGCCTCGTCGGTCCCTCCTACGAGCAGTACGTC. Amino acid sequence: CASSLVGPSYEQYV.

This clonotype has just a few counts. The V and J genes are TRBV6-1 and TRBJ1-1; 8 bases are a match to TRBD1. The CDR3 extends over 16 amino acids. The ends lost 3 bases at V and 11 bases at J; junction bases unmatched: 17. Looked up from germline, CDR1 is MNHNS and CDR2 is SASEGT. The CDR3 region is CASSDSGQGGFVGAFF. In DNA, the CDR3 is TGTGCCAGCAGTGACTCCGGACAGGGTGGATTCGTCGGGGCTTTCTTT.

This clonotype was recorded a few times. The V and J genes are TRBV28 and TRBJ1-5; TRBD1 matches at 7 bases. CDR3 length equals 14 residues. Germline V CDR1 and CDR2: MDHEN, SYDVKM. Unmatched junction bases numbered 4, after V lost 2 bases and J lost 6 bases. CDR3: CASSLTGTAQPQHF. The CDR3 nucleotides read TGTGCCAGCAGTTTAACCGGGACAGCTCAGCCCCAGCATTTT.

V gene TRBV20-1 combines with J gene TRBJ2-3, with D hard to call. The CDR3 sequence is 13 residues long. Germline-derived CDR1 and CDR2 are DFQATT and SNEGSKA (reference sequence). Trimming left V 2 bases short and J 10 bases short, with 16 bases between. The chain's CDR3 is CSARPHQVKAQYF. The CDR3 DNA reads TGCAGTGCTAGACCTCATCAGGTCAAAGCGCAGTATTTT.

This clonotype was picked up a small number of times. The chain employs TRBV6-1 and TRBJ1-2, with D unclear. V lost 0 bases and J 4 bases, leaving 12 bases between the germline ends. This CDR3 has 15 amino acids. Germline CDR1 MNHNS, CDR2 SASEGT. The DNA of the CDR3 is TGTGCCAGCAGTGAAGCATCGGGAAAAGGCTATGGCTACACCTTC. Translating gives CASSEASGKGYGYTF.

In this sample, this clonotype turned up many times. The V and J genes are TRBV5-8 and TRBJ1-1, with D maybe TRBD1 (5 bases). V was cut by 4 bases and J by 3 bases, with 13 bases left in between. The CDR3 is 14 residues long. Germline loops: CDR1 SGHTS, CDR2 YDEGEE. CDR3 amino acids: CASSRRVSYTEAFF. CDR3 nucleotide sequence: TGTGCCAGCAGCCGCAGGGTCTCGTACACTGAAGCTTTCTTT. Full variable domain (outside the CDR3, taken from reference TRBV5-8 and TRBJ1-1): EAGVTQSPTHLIKTRGQQATLRCSPISGHTSVYWYQQALGLGLQFLLWYDEGEERNRGNFPPRFSGRQFPNYSSELNVNALELEDSALYLCASSRRVSYTEAFFGQGTRLTVV.

V and J are TRBV18 and TRBJ2-7; weak D call: TRBD2 (5 bases). Germline values: CDR1 KGHSH, CDR2 LQKENI. The V gene lost 2 bases and the J gene lost 2 bases, with 7 bases spanning the gap. The CDR3 is made up of 13 amino acids. CDR3: CASSPLRAYEQYV. CDR3 nucleotides: TGTGCCAGCTCACCATTGAGGGCCTACGAGCAGTACGTC.

This clonotype was detected a few times. The chain links TRBV5-1 to TRBJ2-4, with TRBD1 matching 10 bases. This CDR3 comprises 15 residues. V was pared by 4 bases and J by 7 bases, with 8 bases of the junction left unmatched. The germline CDR1 and CDR2 sequences are SGHRS and YFSETQ. CDR3 sequence reads: CASSQLPGQGNIQYF. CDR3 bases: TGCGCCAGCAGCCAACTCCCGGGACAGGGGAACATTCAGTACTTC.

This clonotype was observed a few times. CDR3 in DNA: TGTGCCACCAGCCGAACCAACAGGGGGCAAAACGAGCAGTACGTC. Its protein product is CATSRTNRGQNEQYV. V usage is TRBV15 and J usage is TRBJ2-7, with TRBD1 matching 9 bases. From germline, CDR1 is LNHNV and CDR2 YYDKDF (reference sequence). V gave up 5 bases and J gave up 5 bases; unmatched junction bases: 10. This CDR3 comprises 15 residues.

This clonotype was counted at least ten times. The chain uses TRBV12-3 or TRBV12-4 and TRBJ2-3; 10 bases line up with TRBD1. This CDR3 has 16 amino acids. Losses at the gene ends were 5 bases for V and 2 bases for J; bases not matched to a gene: 7. The CDR3 is CASSPYGQGDTDTQYF. CDR3 DNA: TGTGCCAGCAGTCCCTATGGACAGGGGGACACAGATACGCAGTATTTT.

The gene calls are TRBV4-1 and TRBJ1-4, with 7 bases fitting TRBD1. Unmatched junction bases numbered 6, after V lost 3 bases and J lost 8 bases. The CDR3 is 14 residues long. Germline V lookup: CDR1 MGHRA, CDR2 YSYEKL. The CDR3 reads CASSHGQVGEKLFF. DNA of the CDR3: TGCGCCAGCAGCCACGGACAGGTGGGCGAAAAACTGTTTTTT.

This clonotype came up a few times. A junction boundary mismatches the germline segment, possibly from a read error. The chain joins TRBV7-3 to TRBJ2-1, with a weak D call TRBD2 (5 bases). This CDR3 has 12 residues. The germline V gene has CDR1 SGHTA and CDR2 FQGTGA. Here the CDR3 reads CASSLTRGEQLF. CDR3 in DNA: TGTGCCAGCAGCTTAACTCGGGGTGAGCAGTTATTC.

This clonotype was seen repeatedly, ten times or more. The chain employs TRBV7-2 and TRBJ2-1; 13 positions match TRBD2. Germline CDR1 and CDR2: SGHTA and FQGNSA. CDR3 length: 16 residues. Germline trimming cut 5 bases from V and 4 bases from J; bases unmatched to any gene: 5. The CDR3, as DNA: TGTGCCAGCAGCCCATGGACTAGCGGGGGATACAATGAGCAGTTCTTC. Protein product: CASSPWTSGGYNEQFF.

The rearrangement links TRBV7-2 to TRBJ1-1; 7 bases line up with TRBD1. Germline trimming cut 5 bases from V and 7 bases from J; bases unmatched to any gene: 7. The CDR3 spans 13 residues. Germline assignment: CDR1 SGHTA and CDR2 FQGNSA. As DNA, the CDR3 is TGTGCCAGCAGCCCCCGACAGGGCGGTGAAGCTTTCTTT. Its translation is CASSPRQGGEAFF. Using reference TRBV7-2 and TRBJ1-1 for the parts outside the CDR3, the full variable domain is GAGVSQSPSNKVTEKGKDVELRCDPISGHTALYWYRQSLGQGLEFLIYFQGNSAPDKSGLPSDRFSAERTGGSVSTLTIQRTQQEDSAVYLCASSPRQGGEAFFGQGTRLTVV.

The rearrangement joins TRBV15 to TRBJ2-3, with 8 bases aligning to TRBD2. The CDR3 runs 13 residues. Germline V gene sequence: CDR1 LNHNV, CDR2 YYDKDF (reference sequence). Trimming removed 7 bases from V and 1 base from J; junction bases left unmatched: 1. As DNA, the CDR3 is TGTGCCACCAAACTAGCGGGCACAGATACGCAGTATTTT. Translation: CATKLAGTDTQYF.

This clonotype was found many times. The gene calls are TRBV2 and TRBJ2-5; the D is unclear. The CDR3 length is 13 residues. V lost 0 bases, J lost 5 bases, and 7 bases lay in between. Germline CDR1 SNHLY, CDR2 FYNNEI. CDR3 loop: CASSEALRETQYF. The CDR3 DNA reads TGTGCCAGCAGTGAAGCGCTTCGGGAGACCCAGTACTTC.